This T cell receptor (beta chain) was identified during a study of molecular identifiers for immune sequencing clone quantification. Study details: RNA from around 18,000 or 91,000 naive CD8 cells was split five ways in replicates, with four sequenced. Findings and limits, study-wide: Whereas naive cells kept under 1% of molecules in clones above 20 RNA copies, such clones held over 97% in effectors.

Using its own MiXCR run on the PCR reads, TCRdb lists one record per CDR3 protein. The sample records about 640,000 distinct CDR3 sequences, 20% being singletons. Germline CDR1 reads MNHNS; CDR2 reads SASEGT. The J segment lost 10 bases and the V segment lost 3 bases, leaving 8 bases of the junction unmatched. The CDR3 is 15 amino acids. Comment on this clonotype: No antigen is known for it.

The sequenced sample consisted of naive CD8+ T cells from blood, with Jurkat cell RNA spiked in. Subset given: FACS-sorted CD8+CD4-CCR7+CD45RA+ naive T cells. The chain combines TRBV6-1 with TRBJ1-6, with 8 bases identical to TRBD1. This receptor was identified in a human donor in good health. Some libraries in this study had Jurkat cell RNA spiked in. The CDR3 DNA is TGTGCCAGCAGTGATCCCGGGACAGGCAAGTCACCCCTCCACTTT. Translation: CASSDPGTGKSPLHF.